The rows below give T cell receptor beta chains drawn from one sample of a study of T-cell reconstitution after alpha-beta-depleted transplantation in children. TCRdb used MiXCR to reprocess the PCR reads, holding one entry per CDR3 protein. The sample records over 400,000 distinct CDR3 sequences, under 15% being singletons. Sequencing used PBMCs from the stem cell graft donor, obtained from the stem cell graft. The receptors here all came from a human donor who donated a stem cell graft to a child with combined immunodeficiency. Each CDR3 is given with its conserved first and last residue. D genes are given only for firm matches. Clone size is not always given. Where it is, it says once, few, many or a class for expanded clones.

d_call: NA
clone_size: NA
j_call: TRBJ2-1
v_call: TRBV21-1
cdr3_nt: TGTGCCAGCAGGGTGGGGTTACAGTCATTCTCCTACAATGAGCAGTTCTTC
cdr3_aa: CASRVGLQSFSYNEQFF

d_call: NA
clone_size: few
j_call: TRBJ1-2
v_call: TRBV12-3/TRBV12-4
cdr3_nt: TGTGCCAGCAGTGCTGGGGGGCCCGCGGGGTATGGCTACACCTTC
cdr3_aa: CASSAGGPAGYGYTF

d_call: NA
clone_size: NA
j_call: TRBJ2-6
v_call: TRBV5-6
cdr3_nt: TGTGCCAGCAGCTTGATTGTTTGGGGCGCAGCTGGGGCCAACGTCCTGACTTTC
cdr3_aa: CASSLIVWGAAGANVLTF

d_call: TRBD2
clone_size: NA
j_call: TRBJ2-1
v_call: TRBV7-9
cdr3_nt: TGTGCCAGCAGCCGGGAGGACCGTGAGCAGTTCTTC
cdr3_aa: CASSREDREQFF

d_call: NA
clone_size: few
j_call: TRBJ2-3
v_call: TRBV30
cdr3_nt: TGTGCCTGGAGTGACGGGAGCACAGATACGCAGTATTTT
cdr3_aa: CAWSDGSTDTQYF

d_call: NA
clone_size: many
j_call: TRBJ2-3
v_call: TRBV4-3
cdr3_nt: TGCGCCAGCAGCCAAGGAGGAGATGTGAATACGCAGTATTTT
cdr3_aa: CASSQGGDVNTQYF

d_call: TRBD2
clone_size: few
j_call: TRBJ2-1
v_call: TRBV12-3/TRBV12-4
cdr3_nt: TGTGCCAGCAGTTCCGGGACTAGCGGGTTGAATGAGCAGTTCTTC
cdr3_aa: CASSSGTSGLNEQFF

d_call: TRBD1
clone_size: NA
j_call: TRBJ1-6
v_call: TRBV6-1
cdr3_nt: TGTGCCAGCAGAGACAGGGTCCTCCCGGGGTTCAATTCACCCCTCCACTTT
cdr3_aa: CASRDRVLPGFNSPLHF

d_call: NA
clone_size: NA
j_call: TRBJ1-4
v_call: TRBV21-1
cdr3_nt: TGTGCCAGCAACCCCCGGGGGGGCAGTTCGGCTAATGAAAAACTGTTTTTT
cdr3_aa: CASNPRGGSSANEKLFF

d_call: TRBD1
clone_size: few
j_call: TRBJ1-2
v_call: TRBV6-2/TRBV6-3
cdr3_nt: TGTGCCAGCAGCAACGTCCCGGGACAGGGTTTTATGGATGGCTACACCTTC
cdr3_aa: CASSNVPGQGFMDGYTF

d_call: NA
clone_size: many
j_call: TRBJ2-7
v_call: TRBV6-2/TRBV6-3
cdr3_nt: TGTGCCAGCAGACCTAGTGGAGTAACATCCTACGAGCAGTACTTC
cdr3_aa: CASRPSGVTSYEQYF

d_call: NA
clone_size: NA
j_call: TRBJ2-4
v_call: TRBV14
cdr3_nt: TGTGCCAGCAGCCATGGCCAGGGGTACATTCAGTACTTC
cdr3_aa: CASSHGQGYIQYF

d_call: NA
clone_size: many
j_call: TRBJ2-1
v_call: TRBV20-1
cdr3_nt: TGCAGTGCCGCCCAGCAATCCTACAATGAGCAGTTCTTC
cdr3_aa: CSAAQQSYNEQFF

d_call: TRBD2
clone_size: NA
j_call: TRBJ2-1
v_call: TRBV10-2
cdr3_nt: TGCGCCAGCAGTGCTATCGGACTAGCGGGAGGCCTGAGCTCCTACAATGAGCAGTTCTTC
cdr3_aa: CASSAIGLAGGLSSYNEQFF

d_call: TRBD2
clone_size: NA
j_call: TRBJ2-1
v_call: TRBV12-3/TRBV12-4
cdr3_nt: TGTGCCAGCAGTCCCGGACTAGCGGGGGGCGGGCAGTTCTTC
cdr3_aa: CASSPGLAGGGQFF

d_call: NA
clone_size: few
j_call: TRBJ2-7
v_call: TRBV29-1
cdr3_nt: TGCAGCGTTGAAACACAGGAGAACTCCTACGAGCAGTACTTC
cdr3_aa: CSVETQENSYEQYF

d_call: TRBD1
clone_size: NA
j_call: TRBJ1-2
v_call: TRBV20-1
cdr3_nt: TGCAGTGCTAGACCCTCACCGGGACAGACGTCTGGTGGCTACACCTTC
cdr3_aa: CSARPSPGQTSGGYTF

d_call: TRBD2
clone_size: NA
j_call: TRBJ2-7
v_call: TRBV12-3/TRBV12-4
cdr3_nt: TGTGCCAGCAGTTCCATGACTAGCTCCCCTTTTCAGTACTTC
cdr3_aa: CASSSMTSSPFQYF

d_call: NA
clone_size: few
j_call: TRBJ2-5
v_call: TRBV3-1
cdr3_nt: TGTGCCAGCAGCCAAGATGTCCAGCAGCTCGAGACCCAGTACTTC
cdr3_aa: CASSQDVQQLETQYF

d_call: TRBD1
clone_size: many
j_call: TRBJ2-7
v_call: TRBV7-9
cdr3_nt: TGTGCCAGCAGCTCGTCCGGGACAGGGCACTACGAGCAGTACTTC
cdr3_aa: CASSSSGTGHYEQYF

d_call: NA
clone_size: few
j_call: TRBJ2-7
v_call: TRBV30
cdr3_nt: TGTGCCTGGAGCCCCGGGGCAGAACACTCCTACGAGCAGTACTTC
cdr3_aa: CAWSPGAEHSYEQYF

d_call: NA
clone_size: NA
j_call: TRBJ1-2
v_call: TRBV7-2
cdr3_nt: TGTGCCAGCAGCTCTACTATGGACAGCTATGGCTACACCTTC
cdr3_aa: CASSSTMDSYGYTF

d_call: NA
clone_size: few
j_call: TRBJ2-7
v_call: TRBV30
cdr3_nt: TGTGCCTGGAGTGTAGCTGGGGGCGAGCAGTACTTC
cdr3_aa: CAWSVAGGEQYF

d_call: TRBD2
clone_size: few
j_call: TRBJ2-1
v_call: TRBV9
cdr3_nt: TGTGCCAGCAGCGCCCGACTAGCGGGAAGGGAGCAGTTCTTC
cdr3_aa: CASSARLAGREQFF

d_call: NA
clone_size: NA
j_call: TRBJ2-2
v_call: TRBV20-1
cdr3_nt: TGCAGTGCGAGGGGTGGAGGGGCGAACACCGGGGAGCTGTTTTTC
cdr3_aa: CSARGGGANTGELFF

d_call: NA
clone_size: few
j_call: TRBJ1-2
v_call: TRBV7-2
cdr3_nt: TGTGCCAGCAGGCCGACGAGGTTAGGGGGCTATGGCTACACCTTC
cdr3_aa: CASRPTRLGGYGYTF

d_call: NA
clone_size: NA
j_call: TRBJ2-1
v_call: TRBV7-2
cdr3_nt: TGTGCCAGCAGTCGTACCCCGGGAACTCAGTTCTTC
cdr3_aa: CASSRTPGTQFF

d_call: NA
clone_size: NA
j_call: TRBJ2-5
v_call: TRBV12-3/TRBV12-4
cdr3_nt: TGTGCCAGCAGTATCGGGTCGAATATAGAGACCCAGTACTTC
cdr3_aa: CASSIGSNIETQYF

d_call: NA
clone_size: many
j_call: TRBJ2-1
v_call: TRBV20-1
cdr3_nt: TGCAGTGCTAGGGGGGACATCTACAATGAGCAGTTCTTC
cdr3_aa: CSARGDIYNEQFF

d_call: NA
clone_size: NA
j_call: TRBJ2-1
v_call: TRBV5-5
cdr3_nt: TGTGCCAGCAGTAGACAAAGGGGCGGTAATGAGCAGTTCTTC
cdr3_aa: CASSRQRGGNEQFF

d_call: TRBD2
clone_size: NA
j_call: TRBJ2-1
v_call: TRBV12-5
cdr3_nt: TGTGCTAGTGGATTCGGGACTAGCGACTCCTACAATGAGCAGTTCTTC
cdr3_aa: CASGFGTSDSYNEQFF

d_call: NA
clone_size: NA
j_call: TRBJ2-5
v_call: TRBV27
cdr3_nt: TGTGCCAGCAGTTTATCGAACAGCGGCGTAGAGACCCAGTACTTC
cdr3_aa: CASSLSNSGVETQYF

d_call: TRBD2
clone_size: NA
j_call: TRBJ2-5
v_call: TRBV11-2
cdr3_nt: TGTGCCAGCAGCGACCTAGCGGGGGGGCGAGAGACCCAGTACTTC
cdr3_aa: CASSDLAGGRETQYF

d_call: NA
clone_size: NA
j_call: TRBJ2-1
v_call: TRBV27
cdr3_nt: TGTGCCAGCAGCAAATTCCGGGCAGACCCCTACAATGAGCAGTTCTTC
cdr3_aa: CASSKFRADPYNEQFF

d_call: TRBD2
clone_size: NA
j_call: TRBJ2-7
v_call: TRBV20-1
cdr3_nt: TGCAGTGCTCGCCCTAGCGGGGGCTCCTACGAGCAGTACTTC
cdr3_aa: CSARPSGGSYEQYF

d_call: TRBD1
clone_size: many
j_call: TRBJ2-7
v_call: TRBV6-2/TRBV6-3
cdr3_nt: TGTGCCAGCAGTTCCAGGGCTGACAGGGGATCCTACGAGCAGTACTTC
cdr3_aa: CASSSRADRGSYEQYF

d_call: TRBD1
clone_size: few
j_call: TRBJ1-4
v_call: TRBV12-3/TRBV12-4
cdr3_nt: TGTGCCAGCACTTTTAACACGGAACAGGGGCCTAATGAAAAACTGTTTTTT
cdr3_aa: CASTFNTEQGPNEKLFF

d_call: TRBD2
clone_size: NA
j_call: TRBJ2-4
v_call: TRBV15
cdr3_nt: TGTGCCACCAGCAGAGTCTGGGGGACTAGCGGACTAAGCATTCAGTACTTC
cdr3_aa: CATSRVWGTSGLSIQYF

d_call: NA
clone_size: NA
j_call: TRBJ2-1
v_call: TRBV10-3
cdr3_nt: TGTGCCATCAGGTCTCCCGTGACAGAAGCTCCTAGGAATGAGCAGTTCTTC
cdr3_aa: CAIRSPVTEAPRNEQFF

d_call: NA
clone_size: few
j_call: TRBJ2-5
v_call: TRBV20-1
cdr3_nt: TGCAGTGTCCTCCTCACCGGGACCGGTTCCCAAGAGACCCAGTACTTC
cdr3_aa: CSVLLTGTGSQETQYF